This TCR beta chain was identified during a study of shared clonotypes between healthy human individuals. For the study at large: Samples came from a couple of female and a few male donors aged 18 to 49. Whole-study results and caveats: Blood was the sole source, and tissue repertoires probably differ. All-four-donor shared clonotypes had higher generation probabilities than non-shared clonotypes did. Rarefaction revealed incomplete sorted-subset sequencing despite large depth.

TCRdb's table, derived via immunoSEQ multiplex PCR, lists solely in-frame clones and lacks some. The repertoire holds around 2.5 million clones, with 93% as singletons. As regards this clone: No antigen is known for it.

Sample: naive CD4+ T cells from PBMCs. Described subset: CD45RA+ positively selected. The TCR sequence derives from a man younger than 35 in good health. Some clones in this sample may be carry-over from other donors' samples.

The CDR3 DNA reads TGTGCCAGCAGCAGCCGGGACGGCACCTCCTACGAGCAGTACTTC. Its translation is CASSSRDGTSYEQYF. The chain couples TRBV7-2 to TRBJ2-7; D possibly matches TRBD1 or TRBD2 (5 bases each). This CDR3 has 15 amino acids. V was clipped by 5 bases and J by 0 bases, with 14 bases between them. CDR1 and CDR2 (germline): SGHTA, FQGNSA. Filled out from reference TRBV7-2 and TRBJ2-7, the complete variable domain reads GAGVSQSPSNKVTEKGKDVELRCDPISGHTALYWYRQSLGQGLEFLIYFQGNSAPDKSGLPSDRFSAERTGGSVSTLTIQRTQQEDSAVYLCASSSRDGTSYEQYFGPGTRLTVT.